This is a list of T cell receptor beta chains from one sample in a study of blood T cell repertoires in COVID-19. The protocol was immunoSEQ multiplex PCR, while the TCRdb copy is restricted to in-frame clones and leaves out a portion. The sample includes 200,000 to 250,000 clones, roughly four fifths of them seen just once. Sequencing input: peripheral blood. Receptor source: an older woman with acute or convalescent COVID-19. Both conserved end residues are part of each CDR3. The D gene is left open where the match is weak.

J: TRBJ1-1
V: TRBV7-2
D: TRBD1
CDR3: CASSYRGRGAFF

J: TRBJ1-6
V: TRBV28
D: TRBD1
CDR3: CASSLGDRSNSPLHF

J: TRBJ2-7
V: TRBV6-5
D: NA
CDR3: CASGRGTEYEQYF

J: TRBJ1-2
V: TRBV19
D: TRBD1
CDR3: CASSFRDRYYGYTF

J: TRBJ1-2
V: TRBV11-2
D: TRBD1
CDR3: CASSLRPGQGADYGYTF

J: TRBJ1-1
V: TRBV5-1
D: NA
CDR3: CASSSGMNTEAFF

J: TRBJ2-7
V: TRBV3-1/TRBV3-2
D: TRBD1
CDR3: CASSHGTASYEQYF

J: TRBJ2-1
V: TRBV7-2
D: NA
CDR3: CASSHSYNEQFF

J: TRBJ1-2
V: TRBV7-2
D: NA
CDR3: CASSPTVGDGYTF

J: TRBJ1-1
V: TRBV15
D: TRBD1
CDR3: CATSRDGQVNTEAFF

J: TRBJ2-3
V: TRBV28
D: TRBD2
CDR3: CASSSRSGGIITDTQYF

J: TRBJ1-4
V: TRBV6-2/TRBV6-3
D: NA
CDR3: CASSYSTRQSLFF

J: TRBJ1-5
V: TRBV5-6
D: NA
CDR3: CASSLAPGVNQPQHF

J: TRBJ1-3
V: TRBV11-2
D: NA
CDR3: CASSLGLENTIYF

J: TRBJ1-2
V: TRBV25-1
D: TRBD1
CDR3: CASSAGGNYGYTF

J: TRBJ1-6
V: TRBV6-5
D: NA
CDR3: CASGQSSYNSPLHF

J: TRBJ1-1
V: TRBV6-1
D: TRBD1
CDR3: CASSERTGFRLGFF

J: TRBJ1-2
V: TRBV12-3/TRBV12-4
D: NA
CDR3: CASSFSTVEGYTF

J: TRBJ2-7
V: TRBV6-2/TRBV6-3
D: TRBD1
CDR3: CASSYSQRTGQQEQYF

J: TRBJ1-4
V: TRBV27
D: TRBD1
CDR3: CASRDRTGFEKLFF

J: TRBJ2-5
V: TRBV19
D: NA
CDR3: CASSTTAGLGQETQYF

J: TRBJ2-5
V: TRBV7-9
D: NA
CDR3: CASSPRGETQYF

J: TRBJ2-2
V: TRBV14
D: NA
CDR3: CASSQIATGELFF

J: TRBJ2-5
V: TRBV19
D: NA
CDR3: CASSIRAGVWGETQYF

J: TRBJ1-6
V: TRBV6-4
D: NA
CDR3: CAQRGADLTNSPLHF

J: TRBJ1-6
V: TRBV19
D: NA
CDR3: CASSIRGIDSPLHF

J: TRBJ1-1
V: TRBV28
D: TRBD1
CDR3: CASTLQGLNTEAFF

J: TRBJ1-3
V: TRBV7-5
D: NA
CDR3: CAKIDRVGNTIYF

J: TRBJ1-5
V: TRBV5-1
D: NA
CDR3: CASSSGNGNQPQHF

J: TRBJ2-6
V: TRBV18
D: TRBD1
CDR3: CASSSLRDRKANVLTF

J: TRBJ2-1
V: TRBV5-1
D: TRBD1
CDR3: CASSLQGAEWEQFF

J: TRBJ1-5
V: TRBV19
D: TRBD1
CDR3: CASSIGLGTGTQPQHF

J: TRBJ1-1
V: TRBV3-1/TRBV3-2
D: NA
CDR3: CASSQDTPNTEAFF

J: TRBJ2-1
V: TRBV4-3
D: NA
CDR3: CASSQDPNREQFF

J: TRBJ2-3
V: TRBV9
D: TRBD2
CDR3: CASSVGQRGGTDTQYF

J: TRBJ2-1
V: TRBV5-5
D: TRBD2
CDR3: CASSLAVAGGNEQFF

J: TRBJ1-5
V: TRBV20-1
D: NA
CDR3: CSASETGERPQHF

J: TRBJ2-5
V: TRBV2
D: NA
CDR3: CASSSGLSPETQYF

J: TRBJ2-1
V: TRBV5-6
D: TRBD2
CDR3: CASSPPGLAGNEQFF

J: TRBJ1-1
V: TRBV21-1
D: NA
CDR3: CASSKARGVRPEAFF

J: TRBJ1-2
V: TRBV2
D: NA
CDR3: CASSEERDRNYGYTF